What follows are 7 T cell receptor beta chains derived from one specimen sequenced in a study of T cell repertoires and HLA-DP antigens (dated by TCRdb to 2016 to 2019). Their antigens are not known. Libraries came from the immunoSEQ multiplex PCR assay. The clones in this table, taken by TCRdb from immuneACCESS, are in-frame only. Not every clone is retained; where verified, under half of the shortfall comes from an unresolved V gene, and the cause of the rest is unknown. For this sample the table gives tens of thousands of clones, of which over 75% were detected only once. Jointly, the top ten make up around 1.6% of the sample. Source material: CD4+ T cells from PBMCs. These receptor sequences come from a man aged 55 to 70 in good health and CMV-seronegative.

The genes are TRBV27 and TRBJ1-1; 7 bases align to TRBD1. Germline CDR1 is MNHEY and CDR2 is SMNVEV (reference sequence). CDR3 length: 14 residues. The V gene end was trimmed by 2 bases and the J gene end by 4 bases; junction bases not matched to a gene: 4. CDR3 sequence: CASSLANRGTEAFF. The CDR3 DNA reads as TGTGCCAGCAGTTTAGCGAACAGGGGCACTGAAGCTTTCTTT.

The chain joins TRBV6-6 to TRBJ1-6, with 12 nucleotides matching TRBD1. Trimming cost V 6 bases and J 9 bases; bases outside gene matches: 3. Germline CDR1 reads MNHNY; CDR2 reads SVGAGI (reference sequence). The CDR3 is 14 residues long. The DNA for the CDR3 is TGTGCCAGCAGGCTGGGACAGGGGGCTTCACCCCTCCACTTT. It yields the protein CASRLGQGASPLHF.

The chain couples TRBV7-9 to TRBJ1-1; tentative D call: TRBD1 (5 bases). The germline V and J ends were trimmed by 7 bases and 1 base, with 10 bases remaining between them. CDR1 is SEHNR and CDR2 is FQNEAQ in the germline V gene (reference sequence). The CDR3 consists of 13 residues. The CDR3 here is CASTGAQNTEAFF. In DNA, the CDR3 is TGTGCCAGCACTGGGGCCCAGAACACTGAAGCTTTCTTT.

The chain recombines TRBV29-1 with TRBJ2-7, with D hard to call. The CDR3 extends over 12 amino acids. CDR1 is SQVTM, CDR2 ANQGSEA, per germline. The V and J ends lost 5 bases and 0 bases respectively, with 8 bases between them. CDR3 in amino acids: CSVRRSSYEQYF. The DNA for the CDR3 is TGCAGCGTTCGCAGGAGCTCCTACGAGCAGTACTTC.

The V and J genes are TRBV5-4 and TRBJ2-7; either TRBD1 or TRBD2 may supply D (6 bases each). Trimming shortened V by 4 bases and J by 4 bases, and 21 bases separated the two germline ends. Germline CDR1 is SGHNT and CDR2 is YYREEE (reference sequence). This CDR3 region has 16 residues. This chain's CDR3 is CASSPDRWGARYEQYF. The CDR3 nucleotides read TGTGCCAGCAGCCCCGATCGATGGGGGGCGCGGTACGAGCAGTACTTC.

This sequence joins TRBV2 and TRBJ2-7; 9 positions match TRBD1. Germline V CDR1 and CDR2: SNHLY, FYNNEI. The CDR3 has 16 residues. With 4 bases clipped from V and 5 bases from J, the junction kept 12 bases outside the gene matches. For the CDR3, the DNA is TGTGCCAGCAGTGTGGGAACAGGGGGCTTACAGAACGAGCAGTACTTC. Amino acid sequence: CASSVGTGGLQNEQYF.

The CDR3 is CASSRLGSVTQYF. CDR3 DNA: TGTGCCAGCAGCAGGCTTGGGAGTGTGACGCAGTATTTT. V and J are TRBV11-2 and TRBJ2-3, with a weak D call TRBD2 (5 bases). V shed 5 bases and J shed 9 bases, with 15 bases lying between them. Germline CDR1 SGHAT, CDR2 FQNNGV. The CDR3 spans 13 residues.